The 21 T cell receptor beta chains below all came from one sample that was sequenced in a study of T cell repertoires in cytomegalovirus infection. TCRdb fed the reads into MiXCR, producing one record per CDR3 protein. Of more than 400,000 distinct CDR3 sequences in the sample, less than 30% are singletons; the top ten hold less than 15%. Input material: PBMCs. The receptors were gathered from a human donor in good health (CMV status not recorded). Some clones in this sample may be carry-over from other donors' samples.

In this sample, this clonotype turned up a few times. V usage is TRBV12-5 and J usage is TRBJ2-1; 7 bases map to TRBD2. J was trimmed by 8 bases and V by 1 base; bases with no gene match: 5. CDR1 LGHNT and CDR2 FRNRAP come from the germline V gene. There are 14 residues in the CDR3. For the CDR3, the DNA is TGTGCTAGTGGTTTGGGGACTAGTTCCTATGAGCAGTTCTTC. Amino acids: CASGLGTSSYEQFF.

V usage is TRBV4-3 and J usage is TRBJ1-2; D is possibly TRBD1 (6 bases). Germline V gene lookup returns CDR1 LGHNA and CDR2 YSLEER. V lost 1 base, J lost 0 bases, and 9 bases lay in between. The CDR3 consists of 15 residues. CDR3 in DNA: TGCGCCAGCAGCCAAGGGGGGCGTTCTAACTATGGCTACACCTTC. Its protein is CASSQGGRSNYGYTF.

This clonotype has ten or more counts. The J gene is TRBJ2-3, the V gene TRBV7-2, with 7 positions matching TRBD2. Germline assignment: CDR1 SGHTA and CDR2 FQGNSA. J was trimmed by 4 bases and V by 2 bases; bases with no gene match: 6. CDR3 length equals 15 residues. CDR3 coding DNA: TGTGCCAGCAGCTTACTGGCGGGAGTTCCAGATACGCAGTATTTT. This codes for CASSLLAGVPDTQYF.

This clonotype was counted many times. The genes are TRBV2 and TRBJ2-1; TRBD2 aligns across 12 bases. This CDR3 comprises 14 residues. The trim removed 8 bases at V and 3 bases at J, leaving 2 bases unmatched. Looked up from germline, CDR1 is SNHLY and CDR2 is FYNNEI. CDR3 sequence reads: CASGGLAGYNEQFF. The DNA for the CDR3 is TGTGCCAGCGGGGGACTAGCGGGCTACAATGAGCAGTTCTTC.

This clonotype was recorded a few times. This chain connects TRBV2 to TRBJ1-5; D remains ambiguous. The germline V gene has CDR1 SNHLY and CDR2 FYNNEI. V lost 2 bases to trimming and J lost 7 bases, with 15 bases between them. The CDR3 is made up of 15 amino acids. The CDR3 sequence: CASSEHLPIGQPQHF. Here the CDR3 DNA reads TGTGCCAGCAGTGAACACCTCCCTATCGGGCAGCCCCAGCATTTT.

This clonotype was observed at least ten times. Here the CDR3 DNA reads TGTGCCAGCAGCCCAGGGCAGGGTCAAGAGACCCAGTACTTC. Residues: CASSPGQGQETQYF. The genes are TRBV7-2 and TRBJ2-5; maybe TRBD1 (5 bases). CDR1 and CDR2 (germline): SGHTA, FQGNSA. The CDR3 is made up of 14 amino acids. The V end lost 5 bases, the J end lost 2 bases, and 12 bases lay between the germline ends. The complete variable domain, with remaining parts taken from reference TRBV7-2 and TRBJ2-5, reads GAGVSQSPSNKVTEKGKDVELRCDPISGHTALYWYRQSLGQGLEFLIYFQGNSAPDKSGLPSDRFSAERTGGSVSTLTIQRTQQEDSAVYLCASSPGQGQETQYFGPGTRLLVL.

This chain connects TRBV20-1 to TRBJ2-1; D perhaps matches TRBD2 (6 bases). V lost 6 bases and J 7 bases, leaving 19 bases between the germline ends. This CDR3 has 14 amino acids. Per germline, CDR1 DFQATT and CDR2 SNEGSKA (reference sequence). This CDR3 is CSARRGGTMNEQFF. For the CDR3, the DNA is TGCAGTGCCAGACGGGGAGGAACAATGAATGAGCAGTTCTTC.

The V gene is TRBV7-9, the J gene TRBJ2-2, with 12 bases identical to TRBD2. CDR3 length equals 17 residues. The germline gives CDR1 SEHNR, CDR2 FQNEAQ (reference sequence). The V and J ends lost 3 bases and 6 bases, in that order; junction bases with no gene match: 8. CDR3 nucleotide sequence: TGTGCCAGCAGCTTTCCGCGACTAGCGGGAGTTCCCGGGGAGCTGTTTTTT. Protein: CASSFPRLAGVPGELFF.

The V gene is TRBV20-1, the J gene TRBJ2-1; 11 bases map to TRBD2. Germline V gene lookup returns CDR1 DFQATT and CDR2 SNEGSKA (reference sequence). This CDR3 contains 14 residues. After removal of 1 base from V and 4 bases from J, the junction contained 0 bases not matched to a gene. CDR3 in amino acids: CSARGTSGYNEQFF. For the CDR3, the DNA is TGCAGTGCTAGAGGGACTAGCGGGTACAATGAGCAGTTCTTC.

This clonotype was observed a few times. The genes are TRBV4-1 and TRBJ1-1; D remains ambiguous. Trimming removed 0 bases at V and 4 bases at J, with 12 bases between. CDR3 size: 15 residues. Looked up from germline, CDR1 is MGHRA and CDR2 is YSYEKL. This CDR3 reads CASSQEPGGSTEAFF. CDR3 in DNA: TGCGCCAGCAGCCAAGAACCAGGAGGGTCCACTGAAGCTTTCTTT.

In this sample, this clonotype turned up many times. V gene TRBV7-2 combines with J gene TRBJ1-3; D unresolved. The CDR3 consists of 16 residues. The V end was cut by 2 bases, the J end by 0 bases, with 11 bases between. Germline V gene lookup returns CDR1 SGHTA and CDR2 FQGNSA. CDR3 region: CASSLSPHSSGNTIYF. The CDR3 DNA sequence: TGTGCCAGCAGCTTATCCCCTCATAGCTCTGGAAACACCATATATTTT.

This clonotype was recorded many times. The chain joins TRBV6-1 to TRBJ1-4, with D unclear. Germline values: CDR1 MNHNS, CDR2 SASEGT. V lost 6 bases and J lost 8, with 19 bases in between. The CDR3 sequence is 15 residues long. Here the CDR3 DNA reads TGTGCCAGCAGCTACGCCTACCTCCAAGGGGAAAAACTGTTTTTT. It yields the protein CASSYAYLQGEKLFF.

This sequence joins TRBV6-1 and TRBJ2-2; D remains unclear. This CDR3 has 16 residues. The germline V and J ends were trimmed by 4 bases and 0 bases, with 12 bases remaining between them. Per the germline V gene, CDR1 is MNHNS and CDR2 is SASEGT. The CDR3 protein is CASSAGYGTNTGELFF. CDR3 nucleotide sequence: TGTGCCAGCAGTGCGGGTTACGGAACGAACACCGGGGAGCTGTTTTTT.

The CDR3 DNA sequence: TGTGCCTGGGGTACAGGGGTTGGAAACACCATATATTTT. The encoded protein is CAWGTGVGNTIYF. The V and J genes are TRBV30 and TRBJ1-3, with 7 bases aligning to TRBD1. This CDR3 has 13 amino acids. V lost 5 bases, J lost 3 bases, and 4 bases stayed unmatched. Per germline, CDR1 GTSNPN and CDR2 SVGIG (reference sequence).

This clonotype was counted ten times or more. The chain joins TRBV7-2 to TRBJ1-2; the D gene is possibly TRBD1 (6 bases). There are 13 residues in the CDR3. Germline CDR1 reads SGHTA; CDR2 reads FQGNSA. The V end lost 7 bases, the J end lost 10 bases, and 19 bases lay between the germline ends. CDR3 in amino acids: CASTTGTTGSYTF. The CDR3 coding sequence is TGTGCCAGCACCACCGGTACTACAGGGTCCTACACCTTC.

This clonotype has just a few counts. CDR3 sequence (DNA): TGCAGTGCTAGCCTCCTAGGGACTAGGAACTACAATGAGCAGTTCTTC. Its protein is CSASLLGTRNYNEQFF. The gene calls are TRBV20-1 and TRBJ2-1; 8 nucleotides match TRBD2. CDR1 is DFQATT, CDR2 SNEGSKA, per germline (reference sequence). V dropped 3 bases and J dropped 3; count of bases not matched to a gene: 10. The CDR3 is 16 residues long.

This clonotype was detected a few times. DNA of the CDR3: TGTGCCACCACGAGCGGGAGCTTTGGAGAGACCCAGTACTTC. This sequence encodes CATTSGSFGETQYF. This chain links TRBV10-3 with TRBJ2-5; 8 nucleotides line up with TRBD2. This CDR3 has 14 amino acids. V shed 10 bases and J 4 bases; nucleotides not matched to a gene: 11. Germline-derived CDR1 and CDR2 are ENHRY and SYGVKD.

The genes are TRBV7-3 and TRBJ2-3, with unresolved D. V lost 2 bases to trimming and J lost 6 bases, with 15 bases between them. Germline CDR1 and CDR2: SGHTA and FQGTGA. The CDR3 is made up of 15 amino acids. The CDR3 reads CASSLSEASADTQYF. The CDR3 DNA follows: TGTGCCAGCAGCTTATCAGAGGCTTCTGCCGATACGCAGTATTTT. The full variable domain, with the rest looked up from reference TRBV7-3 and TRBJ2-3, is GAGVSQTPSNKVTEKGKYVELRCDPISGHTALYWYRQSLGQGPEFLIYFQGTGAADDSGLPNDRFFAVRPEGSVSTLKIQRTERGDSAVYLCASSLSEASADTQYFGPGTRLTVL.

This chain joins TRBV6-2 or TRBV6-3 and TRBJ2-3; D gene unclear. This CDR3 is built from 15 residues. Trimming stripped 0 bases from V and 2 bases from J, with 9 bases between. In germline, CDR1 is MNHEY, CDR2 SVGEGT. This CDR3 reads CASSYSETSTDTQYF. CDR3 DNA sequence: TGTGCCAGCAGTTACTCGGAGACGTCCACAGATACGCAGTATTTT.

A few counts support this clonotype. The gene calls are TRBV6-2 or TRBV6-3 and TRBJ1-2; tentatively, D is TRBD1 (6 bases). Trimming shortened V by 2 bases and J by 3 bases, and 13 bases separated the two germline ends. Germline V CDR1 and CDR2: MNHEY, SVGEGT. This CDR3 contains 15 residues. The CDR3 DNA is TGTGCCAGCAGTTACGGAGGGGGTGAGGACTATGGCTACACCTTC. Its translation: CASSYGGGEDYGYTF.

V usage is TRBV5-4 and J usage is TRBJ2-2; D ambiguous. The ends were cut back, 0 bases at V and 3 bases at J, with 9 bases in the middle. CDR1 and CDR2 (germline): SGHNT, YYREEE (reference sequence). This CDR3 has 15 amino acids. This chain's CDR3 is CASSLVGWYTGELFF. The CDR3 DNA is TGTGCCAGCAGCTTGGTCGGCTGGTACACCGGGGAGCTGTTTTTT.